A selection of T cell receptor beta chains follows, all from one sample in a study of T cell changes during pregnancy in multiple sclerosis. Only in-frame clones appear in the TCRdb table, and some are missing; sequencing was by immunoSEQ multiplex PCR. The table includes approximately 60,000 clones, approximately 92% detected once. Here the sequenced sample was peripheral blood, taken in the first trimester of pregnancy. These receptors were obtained from a female donor with multiple sclerosis, enrolled in a pregnancy study. Both conserved end residues are part of each CDR3. Each record gives: D gene, clone size, V gene, J gene, CDR3 protein, CDR3 DNA. The D gene is left open where the match is weak. Size is stated for part of the rows, as once, few or many counts, or as a class when the clone is expanded.

D: -; size: -; V: TRBV20-1; J: TRBJ2-1; CDR3: CSARLEHEQFF; DNA: TGCAGTGCAAGACTAGAGCATGAGCAGTTCTTC
D: -; size: -; V: TRBV12-5; J: TRBJ2-6; CDR3: CATSPSGANVLTF; DNA: TGTGCTACGTCCCCCTCTGGGGCCAACGTCCTGACTTTC
D: TRBD1; size: once; V: TRBV29-1; J: TRBJ2-3; CDR3: CSVYGDRFSDTQYF; DNA: TGCAGCGTGTACGGGGACAGGTTCTCAGATACGCAGTATTTT
D: -; size: -; V: TRBV4-3; J: TRBJ2-6; CDR3: CASSQDPGLGANVLTF; DNA: TGCGCCAGCAGCCAAGATCCAGGGTTGGGGGCCAACGTCCTGACTTTC
D: TRBD1; size: once; V: TRBV28; J: TRBJ1-2; CDR3: CASGAWTGSNYGYTF; DNA: TGTGCCAGCGGGGCCTGGACAGGGAGCAACTATGGCTACACCTTC
D: TRBD2; size: -; V: TRBV4-3; J: TRBJ2-3; CDR3: CASSPSGAVLDTQYF; DNA: TGCGCCAGCAGCCCGAGCGGGGCCGTGTTAGATACGCAGTATTTT
D: -; size: once; V: TRBV7-9; J: TRBJ1-2; CDR3: CASRLSSGIGGYTF; DNA: TGTGCCAGCAGACTAAGTTCAGGGATCGGGGGCTACACCTTC
D: -; size: once; V: TRBV11-3; J: TRBJ2-7; CDR3: CASSLRGDEQYF; DNA: TGTGCCAGCAGCTTAAGGGGTGACGAGCAGTACTTC
D: TRBD2; size: few; V: TRBV6-5; J: TRBJ2-2; CDR3: CASSYLSGAGELFF; DNA: TGTGCCAGCAGTTACCTTAGCGGGGCCGGGGAGCTGTTTTTT
D: -; size: -; V: TRBV7-6; J: TRBJ2-2; CDR3: CASSRDTGELFF; DNA: TGTGCCAGCAGCCGCGACACCGGGGAGCTGTTTTTT
D: -; size: -; V: TRBV6-1; J: TRBJ1-3; CDR3: CASSEFGRSGNTIYF; DNA: TGTGCCAGCAGTGAATTTGGCAGATCTGGAAACACCATATATTTT
D: -; size: -; V: TRBV27; J: TRBJ2-1; CDR3: CASRDRHARNEQFF; DNA: TGTGCCAGCAGAGACAGACACGCGCGGAATGAGCAGTTCTTC
D: -; size: -; V: TRBV29-1; J: TRBJ1-4; CDR3: CSGMNSEEKLFF; DNA: TGCAGCGGGATGAATAGCGAGGAAAAACTGTTTTTT
D: -; size: -; V: TRBV19; J: TRBJ2-3; CDR3: CASTYLGADTQYF; DNA: TGTGCCAGTACCTATCTTGGAGCAGATACGCAGTATTTT
D: -; size: -; V: TRBV6-6; J: TRBJ2-3; CDR3: CASSYDPVRTDTQYF; DNA: TGTGCCAGCAGTTACGATCCCGTCAGGACAGATACGCAGTATTTT
D: TRBD2; size: -; V: TRBV2; J: TRBJ2-7; CDR3: CASSGKGLAGGPSIEQYF; DNA: TGTGCCAGCAGTGGTAAGGGACTAGCGGGAGGGCCTTCCATCGAGCAGTACTTC
D: -; size: -; V: TRBV7-9; J: TRBJ2-7; CDR3: CASSLKLDNEQYF; DNA: TGTGCCAGCAGCTTAAAACTAGATAACGAGCAGTACTTC
D: -; size: -; V: TRBV28; J: TRBJ2-5; CDR3: CASREQGQETQYF; DNA: TGTGCCAGCAGGGAACAGGGTCAAGAGACCCAGTACTTC
D: TRBD1; size: -; V: TRBV11-2; J: TRBJ2-3; CDR3: CASVIQGEADTQYF; DNA: TGTGCCAGCGTTATACAGGGGGAGGCAGATACGCAGTATTTT
D: TRBD2; size: -; V: TRBV6-6; J: TRBJ2-7; CDR3: CASSYSAGASYEQYF; DNA: TGTGCCAGCAGTTACTCGGCGGGAGCCTCCTACGAGCAGTACTTC
D: -; size: -; V: TRBV13; J: TRBJ2-1; CDR3: CASSLRDNEQFF; DNA: TGTGCCAGCTCATTGCGGGACAATGAGCAGTTCTTC
D: TRBD2; size: -; V: TRBV15; J: TRBJ2-7; CDR3: CATSRGSGSYEQYF; DNA: TGTGCCACCAGCAGAGGGAGCGGGAGTTACGAGCAGTACTTC
D: -; size: -; V: TRBV28; J: TRBJ2-7; CDR3: CASSLSGSSSYEQYF; DNA: TGTGCCAGCAGTTTATCCGGCTCTAGCTCCTACGAGCAGTACTTC
D: -; size: -; V: TRBV27; J: TRBJ2-1; CDR3: CASSLSRGGNEQFF; DNA: TGTGCCAGCAGTTTATCTAGGGGGGGCAATGAGCAGTTCTTC
D: -; size: -; V: TRBV2; J: TRBJ1-3; CDR3: CASVTGFSGNTIYF; DNA: TGTGCCAGTGTGACAGGCTTCTCTGGAAACACCATATATTTT